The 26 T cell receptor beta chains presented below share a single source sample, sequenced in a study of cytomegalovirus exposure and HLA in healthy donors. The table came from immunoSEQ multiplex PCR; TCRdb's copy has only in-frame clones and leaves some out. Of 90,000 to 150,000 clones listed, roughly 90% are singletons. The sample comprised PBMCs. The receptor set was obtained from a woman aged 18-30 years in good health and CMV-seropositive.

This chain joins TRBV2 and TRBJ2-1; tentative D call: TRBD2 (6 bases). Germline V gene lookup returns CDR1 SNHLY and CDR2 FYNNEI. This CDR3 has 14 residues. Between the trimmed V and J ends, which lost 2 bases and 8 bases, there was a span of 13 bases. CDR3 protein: CASSEYAGRDEQFF. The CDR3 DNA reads TGTGCCAGCAGTGAATATGCGGGGCGAGATGAGCAGTTCTTC.

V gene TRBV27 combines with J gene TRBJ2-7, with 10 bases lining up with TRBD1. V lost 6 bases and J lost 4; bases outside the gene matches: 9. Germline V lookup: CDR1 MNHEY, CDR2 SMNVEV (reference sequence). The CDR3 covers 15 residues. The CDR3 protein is CASSYTGTGVYEQYF. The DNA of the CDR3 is TGTGCCAGCAGCTATACCGGGACAGGGGTGTACGAGCAGTACTTC.

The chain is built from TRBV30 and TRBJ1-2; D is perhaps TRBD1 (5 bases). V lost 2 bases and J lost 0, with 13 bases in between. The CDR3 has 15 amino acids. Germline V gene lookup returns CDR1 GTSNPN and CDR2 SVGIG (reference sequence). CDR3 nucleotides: TGTGCCTGGAGTTTATTGACAGTTACTAACTATGGCTACACCTTC. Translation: CAWSLLTVTNYGYTF. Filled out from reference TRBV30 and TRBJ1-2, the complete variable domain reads SQTIHQWPATLVQPVGSPLSLECTVEGTSNPNLYWYRQAAGRGLQLLFYSVGIGQISSEVPQNLSASRPQDRQFILSSKKLLLSDSGFYLCAWSLLTVTNYGYTFGSGTRLTVV.

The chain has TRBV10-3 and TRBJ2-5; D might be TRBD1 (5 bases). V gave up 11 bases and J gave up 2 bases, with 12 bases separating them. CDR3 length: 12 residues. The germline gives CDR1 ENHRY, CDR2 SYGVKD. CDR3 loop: CAVRDSQETQYF. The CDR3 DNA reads TGTGCCGTCCGAGACAGTCAAGAGACCCAGTACTTC.

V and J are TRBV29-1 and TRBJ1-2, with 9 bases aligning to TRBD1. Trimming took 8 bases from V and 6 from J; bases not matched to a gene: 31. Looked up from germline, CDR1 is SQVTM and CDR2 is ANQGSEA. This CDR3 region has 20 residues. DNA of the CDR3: TGCAGCATTTCACAATCAGCCGGGACAGGGAGTTTCTGGGGGCCTAATGGCTACACCTTC. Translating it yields CSISQSAGTGSFWGPNGYTF. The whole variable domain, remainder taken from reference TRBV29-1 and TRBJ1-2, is SAVISQKPSRDICQRGTSLTIQCQVDSQVTMMFWYRQQPGQSLTLIATANQGSEATYESGFVIDKFPISRPNLTFSTLTVSNMSPEDSSIYLCSISQSAGTGSFWGPNGYTFGSGTRLTVV.

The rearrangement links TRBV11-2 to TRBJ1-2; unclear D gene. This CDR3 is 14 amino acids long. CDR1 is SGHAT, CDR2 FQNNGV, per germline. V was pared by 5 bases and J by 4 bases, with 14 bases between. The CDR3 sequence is CASSARVGLYGYTF. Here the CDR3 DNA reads TGTGCCAGCAGCGCCCGGGTCGGACTCTATGGCTACACCTTC.

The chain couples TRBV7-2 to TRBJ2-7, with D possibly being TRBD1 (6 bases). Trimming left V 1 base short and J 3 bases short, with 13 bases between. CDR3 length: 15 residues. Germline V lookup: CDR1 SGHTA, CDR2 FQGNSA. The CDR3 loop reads CASSLGVGRGYEQYF. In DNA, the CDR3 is TGTGCCAGCAGCTTAGGTGTCGGCAGGGGCTACGAGCAGTACTTC. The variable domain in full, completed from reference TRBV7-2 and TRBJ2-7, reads GAGVSQSPSNKVTEKGKDVELRCDPISGHTALYWYRQSLGQGLEFLIYFQGNSAPDKSGLPSDRFSAERTGGSVSTLTIQRTQQEDSAVYLCASSLGVGRGYEQYFGPGTRLTVT.

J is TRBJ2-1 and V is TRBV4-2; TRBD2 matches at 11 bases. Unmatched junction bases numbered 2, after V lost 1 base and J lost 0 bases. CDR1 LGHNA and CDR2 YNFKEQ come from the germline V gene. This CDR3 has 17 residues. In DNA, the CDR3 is TGTGCCAGCAGCCAAGTGGGACTAGCGGCCTCCTACAATGAGCAGTTCTTC. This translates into CASSQVGLAASYNEQFF.

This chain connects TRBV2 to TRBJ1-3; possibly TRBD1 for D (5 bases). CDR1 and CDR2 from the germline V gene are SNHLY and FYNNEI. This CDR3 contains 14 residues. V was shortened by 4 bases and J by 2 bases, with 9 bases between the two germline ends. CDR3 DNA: TGTGCCAGCAGTGCTCGGGGGGCTGGAAACACCATATATTTT. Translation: CASSARGAGNTIYF.

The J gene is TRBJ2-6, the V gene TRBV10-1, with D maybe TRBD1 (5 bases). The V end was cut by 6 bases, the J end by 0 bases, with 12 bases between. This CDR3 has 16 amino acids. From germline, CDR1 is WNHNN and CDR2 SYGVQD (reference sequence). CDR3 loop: CASSAGPSSGANVLTF. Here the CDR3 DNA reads TGCGCCAGCAGCGCAGGGCCCAGCTCTGGGGCCAACGTCCTGACTTTC.

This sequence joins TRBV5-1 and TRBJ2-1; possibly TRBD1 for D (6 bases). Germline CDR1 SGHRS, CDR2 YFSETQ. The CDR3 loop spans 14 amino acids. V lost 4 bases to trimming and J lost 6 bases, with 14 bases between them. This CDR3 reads CASSGQFSGNEQFF. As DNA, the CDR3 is TGCGCCAGCAGCGGACAGTTCTCGGGCAATGAGCAGTTCTTC.

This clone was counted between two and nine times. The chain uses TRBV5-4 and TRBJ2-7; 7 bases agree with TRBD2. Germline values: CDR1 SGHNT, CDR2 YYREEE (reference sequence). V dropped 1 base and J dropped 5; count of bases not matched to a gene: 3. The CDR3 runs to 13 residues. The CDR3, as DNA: TGTGCCAGCAGCTTGCTGGGGGGGAACGAGCAGTACTTC. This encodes CASSLLGGNEQYF. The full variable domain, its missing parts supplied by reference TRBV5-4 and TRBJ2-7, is ETGVTQSPTHLIKTRGQQVTLRCSSQSGHNTVSWYQQALGQGPQFIFQYYREEENGRGNFPPRFSGLQFPNYSSELNVNALELDDSALYLCASSLLGGNEQYFGPGTRLTVT.

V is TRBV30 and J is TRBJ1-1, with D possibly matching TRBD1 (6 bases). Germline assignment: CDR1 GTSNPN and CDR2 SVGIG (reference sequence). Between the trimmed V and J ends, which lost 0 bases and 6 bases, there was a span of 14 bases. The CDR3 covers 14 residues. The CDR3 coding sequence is TGTGCCTGGAGTGTAAAAAAGGGGGTGTCTGAAGCTTTCTTT. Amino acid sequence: CAWSVKKGVSEAFF.

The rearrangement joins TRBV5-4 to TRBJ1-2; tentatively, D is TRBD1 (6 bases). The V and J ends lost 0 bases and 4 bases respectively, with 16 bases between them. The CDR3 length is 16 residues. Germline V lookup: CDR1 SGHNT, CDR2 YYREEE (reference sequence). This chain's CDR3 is CASSLDNVQGTYGYTF. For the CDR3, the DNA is TGTGCCAGCAGCTTGGATAATGTGCAGGGGACCTATGGCTACACCTTC. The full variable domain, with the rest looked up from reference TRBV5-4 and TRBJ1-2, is ETGVTQSPTHLIKTRGQQVTLRCSSQSGHNTVSWYQQALGQGPQFIFQYYREEENGRGNFPPRFSGLQFPNYSSELNVNALELDDSALYLCASSLDNVQGTYGYTFGSGTRLTVV.

The CDR3 bases are TGTGCCAGTAGTATAGATCTCTCATTAGCCCCCTACGAGCAGTACTTC. Amino acids: CASSIDLSLAPYEQYF. The chain employs TRBV19 and TRBJ2-7; D is unclear. Trimming removed 0 bases at V and 2 bases at J, with 14 bases between. CDR3 length equals 16 residues. Germline CDR1 LNHDA, CDR2 SQIVND (reference sequence).

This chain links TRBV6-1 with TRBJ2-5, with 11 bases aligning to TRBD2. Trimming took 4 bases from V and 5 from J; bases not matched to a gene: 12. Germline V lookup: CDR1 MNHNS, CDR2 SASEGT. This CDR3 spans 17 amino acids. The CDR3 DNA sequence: TGTGCCAGCAGTGTTACCAGGGGACTAGCGGTGGGGGAGACCCAGTACTTC. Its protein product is CASSVTRGLAVGETQYF.

CDR3 DNA: TGTGCCAGCTCAACCCTAGCGGGAGCTACGACGGGCGGGGAGCTGTTTTTT. Protein: CASSTLAGATTGGELFF. The chain uses TRBV18 and TRBJ2-2, with TRBD2 matching over 10 bases. The CDR3 extends over 17 amino acids. Germline values: CDR1 KGHSH, CDR2 LQKENI. Losses at the gene ends were 5 bases for V and 7 bases for J; bases not matched to a gene: 13.

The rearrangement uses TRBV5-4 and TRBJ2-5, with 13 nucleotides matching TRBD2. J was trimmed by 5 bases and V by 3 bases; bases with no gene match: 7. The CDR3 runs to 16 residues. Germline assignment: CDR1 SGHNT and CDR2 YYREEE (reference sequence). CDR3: CASSSTSGGPHETQYF. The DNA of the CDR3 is TGTGCCAGCAGCTCGACTAGCGGGGGGCCCCACGAGACCCAGTACTTC.

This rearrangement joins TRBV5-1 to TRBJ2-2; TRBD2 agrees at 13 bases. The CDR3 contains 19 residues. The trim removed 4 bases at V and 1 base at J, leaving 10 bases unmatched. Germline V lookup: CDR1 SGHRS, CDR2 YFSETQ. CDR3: CASSIRTSGGNENTGELFF. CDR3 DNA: TGCGCCAGCAGCATTCGGACTAGCGGGGGAAACGAGAACACCGGGGAGCTGTTTTTT.

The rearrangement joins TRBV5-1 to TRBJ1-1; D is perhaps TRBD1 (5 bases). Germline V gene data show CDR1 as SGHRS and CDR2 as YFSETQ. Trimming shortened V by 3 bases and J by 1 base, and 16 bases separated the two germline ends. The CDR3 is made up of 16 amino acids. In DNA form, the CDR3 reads TGCGCCAGCAGCTCAGACCGGGCGGGGACGAACACTGAAGCTTTCTTT. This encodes CASSSDRAGTNTEAFF.

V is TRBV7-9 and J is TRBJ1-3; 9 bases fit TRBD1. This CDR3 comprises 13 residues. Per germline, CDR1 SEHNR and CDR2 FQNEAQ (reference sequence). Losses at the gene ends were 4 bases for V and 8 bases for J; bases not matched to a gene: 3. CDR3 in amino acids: CASSSQGADTIYF. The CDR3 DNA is TGTGCCAGCAGCTCACAGGGGGCCGACACCATATATTTT.

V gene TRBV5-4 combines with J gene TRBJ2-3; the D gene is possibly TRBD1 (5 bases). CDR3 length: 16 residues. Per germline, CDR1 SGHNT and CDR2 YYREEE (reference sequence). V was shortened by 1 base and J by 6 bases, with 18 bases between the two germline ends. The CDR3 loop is CASSLNWGYGRDTQYF. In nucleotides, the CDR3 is TGTGCCAGCAGCTTGAATTGGGGCTACGGACGCGATACGCAGTATTTT.

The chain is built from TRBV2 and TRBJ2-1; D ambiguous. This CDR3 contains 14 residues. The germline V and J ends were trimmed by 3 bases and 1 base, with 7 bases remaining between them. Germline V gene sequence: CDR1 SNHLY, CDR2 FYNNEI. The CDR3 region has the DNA TGTGCCAGCAGTGATACTGTATCCTACAATGAGCAGTTCTTC. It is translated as CASSDTVSYNEQFF.

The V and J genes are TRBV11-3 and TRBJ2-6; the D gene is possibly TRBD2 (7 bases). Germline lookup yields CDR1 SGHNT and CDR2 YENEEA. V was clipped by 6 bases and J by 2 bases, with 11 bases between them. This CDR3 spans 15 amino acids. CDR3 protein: CASRPGGTGANVLTF. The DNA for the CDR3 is TGTGCCAGCAGACCGGGGGGCACTGGGGCCAACGTCCTGACTTTC. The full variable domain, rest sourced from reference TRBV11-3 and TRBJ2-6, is EAGVVQSPRYKIIEKKQPVAFWCNPISGHNTLYWYLQNLGQGPELLIRYENEEAVDDSQLPKDRFSAERLKGVDSTLKIQPAELGDSAVYLCASRPGGTGANVLTFGAGSRLTVL.

As DNA, the CDR3 is TGTGCCAGCGGAGGACAGGGCTGGACGCAGTATTTT. Its protein is CASGGQGWTQYF. This rearrangement joins TRBV2 to TRBJ2-3; 8 bases are shared with TRBD1. The length of the CDR3 is 12 residues. V shed 8 bases, J shed 9 bases, and the junction held 7 bases outside the gene matches. CDR1 SNHLY and CDR2 FYNNEI come from the germline V gene.

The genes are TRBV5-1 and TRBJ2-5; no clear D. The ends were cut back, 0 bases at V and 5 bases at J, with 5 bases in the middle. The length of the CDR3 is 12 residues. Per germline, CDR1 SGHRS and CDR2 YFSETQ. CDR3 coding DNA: TGCGCCAGCAGCTTGGTTCTGGAGACCCAGTACTTC. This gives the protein CASSLVLETQYF.